Sequencing of this T cell receptor beta chain was carried out in a study of blood T cell repertoires in COVID-19. Method: immunoSEQ multiplex PCR; TCRdb's copy keeps in-frame clones and lacks some. The sample has about 200,000 clones; nearly 90% are singletons. Trimming cost V 6 bases and J 6 bases; bases outside gene matches: 6. Germline V lookup: CDR1 LNHDA, CDR2 SQIVND (reference sequence). The CDR3 runs 14 residues. The chain employs TRBV19 and TRBJ2-3; 10 nucleotides agree with TRBD2. The source is a man aged 45 to 65 with acute or convalescent COVID-19. The sample comprised peripheral blood. In DNA, the CDR3 is TGTGCCAGTAGCAGGACTAGCGGTGGGGATACGCAGTATTTT. Translation: CASSRTSGGDTQYF.